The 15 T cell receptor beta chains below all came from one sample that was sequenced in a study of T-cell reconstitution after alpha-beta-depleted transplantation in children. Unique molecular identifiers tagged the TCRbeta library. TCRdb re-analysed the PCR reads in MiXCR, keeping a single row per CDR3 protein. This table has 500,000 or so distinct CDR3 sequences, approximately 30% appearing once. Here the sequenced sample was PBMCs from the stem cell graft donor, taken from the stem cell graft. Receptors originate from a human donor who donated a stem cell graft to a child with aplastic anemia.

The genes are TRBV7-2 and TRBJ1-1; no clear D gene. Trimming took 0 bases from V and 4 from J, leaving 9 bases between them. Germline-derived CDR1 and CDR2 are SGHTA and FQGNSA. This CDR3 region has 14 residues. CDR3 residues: CASSLAAGSTEAFF. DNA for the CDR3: TGTGCCAGCAGCTTAGCAGCGGGAAGCACTGAAGCTTTCTTT.

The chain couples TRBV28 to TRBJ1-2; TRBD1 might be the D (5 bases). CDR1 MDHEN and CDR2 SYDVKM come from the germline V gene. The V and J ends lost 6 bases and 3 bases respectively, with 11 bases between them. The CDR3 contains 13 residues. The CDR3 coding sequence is TGTGCCAGCAGACGTGGAGGGGACTATGGCTACACCTTC. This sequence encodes CASRRGGDYGYTF.

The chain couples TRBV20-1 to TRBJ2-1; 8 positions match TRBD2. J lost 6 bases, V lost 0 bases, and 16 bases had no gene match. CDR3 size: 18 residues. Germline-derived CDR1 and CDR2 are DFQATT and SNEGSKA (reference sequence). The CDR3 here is CSARDYRTSRESVNEQFF. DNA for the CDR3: TGCAGTGCTAGAGATTATCGGACTAGCAGGGAGTCCGTCAATGAGCAGTTCTTC.

The CDR3 nucleotides read TGCGCCAGCAGCTTGGCGTGGGCAGGGGGGGACACTGAAGCTTTCTTT. Protein: CASSLAWAGGDTEAFF. The gene calls are TRBV5-1 and TRBJ1-1; 7 nucleotides agree with TRBD1. CDR1 and CDR2 (germline): SGHRS, YFSETQ. V lost 0 bases to trimming and J lost 3 bases; unmatched junction nucleotides: 8. The CDR3 sequence is 16 residues long.

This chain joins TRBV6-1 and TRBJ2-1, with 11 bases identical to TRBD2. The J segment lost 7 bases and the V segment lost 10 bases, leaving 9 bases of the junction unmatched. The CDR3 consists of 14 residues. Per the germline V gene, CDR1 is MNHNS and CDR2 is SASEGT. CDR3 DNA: TGTGCCACCCGCGTGGTAGCGGGAGGGAATGAGCAGTTCTTC. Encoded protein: CATRVVAGGNEQFF.

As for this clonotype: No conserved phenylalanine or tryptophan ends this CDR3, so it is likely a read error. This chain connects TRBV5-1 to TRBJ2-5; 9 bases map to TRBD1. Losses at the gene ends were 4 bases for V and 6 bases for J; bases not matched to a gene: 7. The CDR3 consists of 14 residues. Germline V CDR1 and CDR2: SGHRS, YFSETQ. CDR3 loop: CASSRGQGEKTQYS. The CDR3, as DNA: TGCGCCAGCAGCCGGGGACAGGGCGAGAAGACCCAGTACTCC.

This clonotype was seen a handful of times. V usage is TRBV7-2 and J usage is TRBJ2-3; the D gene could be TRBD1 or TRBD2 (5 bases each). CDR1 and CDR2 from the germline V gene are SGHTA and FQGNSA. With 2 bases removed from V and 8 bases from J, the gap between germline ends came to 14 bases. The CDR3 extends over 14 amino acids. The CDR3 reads CASSLMSGQGTQYF. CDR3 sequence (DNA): TGTGCCAGCAGCTTAATGTCGGGGCAGGGTACGCAGTATTTT.

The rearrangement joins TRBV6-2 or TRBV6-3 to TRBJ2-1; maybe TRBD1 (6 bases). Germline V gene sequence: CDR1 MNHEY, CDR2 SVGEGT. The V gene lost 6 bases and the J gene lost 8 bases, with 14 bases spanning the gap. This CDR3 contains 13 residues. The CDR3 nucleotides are TGTGCCAGCAGCCCATTACAGGGCGATGAGCAGTTCTTC. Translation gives CASSPLQGDEQFF.

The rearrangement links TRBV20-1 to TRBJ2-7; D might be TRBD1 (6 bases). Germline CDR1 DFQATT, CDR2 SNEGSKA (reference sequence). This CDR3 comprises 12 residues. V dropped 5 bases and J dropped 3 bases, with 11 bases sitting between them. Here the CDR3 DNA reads TGCAGTGCTCTTCAGGGGAGCTACGAGCAGTACTTC. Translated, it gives CSALQGSYEQYF.

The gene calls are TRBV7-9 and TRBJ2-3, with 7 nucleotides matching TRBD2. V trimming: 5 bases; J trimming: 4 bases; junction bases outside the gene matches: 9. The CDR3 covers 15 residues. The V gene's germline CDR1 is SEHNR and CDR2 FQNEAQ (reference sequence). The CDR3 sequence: CASSLGLGLADTQYF. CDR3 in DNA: TGTGCCAGCAGCCTTGGACTAGGGCTAGCAGATACGCAGTATTTT.

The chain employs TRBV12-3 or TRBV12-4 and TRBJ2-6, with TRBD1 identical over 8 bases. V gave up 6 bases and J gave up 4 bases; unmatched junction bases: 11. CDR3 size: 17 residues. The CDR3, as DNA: TGTGCCAGCAGCCGAGGACAGGGACGGCTCGGGGCCAACGTCCTGACTTTC. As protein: CASSRGQGRLGANVLTF.

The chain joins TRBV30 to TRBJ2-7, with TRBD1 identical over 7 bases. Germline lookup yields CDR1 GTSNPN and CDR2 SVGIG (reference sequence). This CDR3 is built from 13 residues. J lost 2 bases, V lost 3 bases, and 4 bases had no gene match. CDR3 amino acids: CAWSRDSAYEQYF. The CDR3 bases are TGTGCCTGGAGCCGGGACAGCGCCTACGAGCAGTACTTC.

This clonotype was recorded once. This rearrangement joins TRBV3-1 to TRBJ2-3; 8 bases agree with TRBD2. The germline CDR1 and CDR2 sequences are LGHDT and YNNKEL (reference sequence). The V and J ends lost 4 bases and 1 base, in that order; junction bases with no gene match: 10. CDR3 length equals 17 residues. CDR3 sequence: CASSPPTELAGTDTQYF. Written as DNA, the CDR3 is TGTGCCAGCAGCCCCCCCACGGAACTAGCGGGCACAGATACGCAGTATTTT.

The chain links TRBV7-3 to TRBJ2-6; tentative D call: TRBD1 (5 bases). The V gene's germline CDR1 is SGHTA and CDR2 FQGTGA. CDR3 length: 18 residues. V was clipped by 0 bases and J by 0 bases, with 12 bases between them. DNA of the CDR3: TGTGCCAGCAGCTTAACGCCAGGGAACCCCTCTGGGGCCAACGTCCTGACTTTC. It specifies CASSLTPGNPSGANVLTF.

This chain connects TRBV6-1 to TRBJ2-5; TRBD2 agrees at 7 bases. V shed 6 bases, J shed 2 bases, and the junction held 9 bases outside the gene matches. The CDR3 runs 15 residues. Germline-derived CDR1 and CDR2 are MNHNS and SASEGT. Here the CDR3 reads CASRTSGTPQETQYF. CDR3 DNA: TGTGCCAGCAGGACCAGCGGGACTCCACAAGAGACCCAGTACTTC.